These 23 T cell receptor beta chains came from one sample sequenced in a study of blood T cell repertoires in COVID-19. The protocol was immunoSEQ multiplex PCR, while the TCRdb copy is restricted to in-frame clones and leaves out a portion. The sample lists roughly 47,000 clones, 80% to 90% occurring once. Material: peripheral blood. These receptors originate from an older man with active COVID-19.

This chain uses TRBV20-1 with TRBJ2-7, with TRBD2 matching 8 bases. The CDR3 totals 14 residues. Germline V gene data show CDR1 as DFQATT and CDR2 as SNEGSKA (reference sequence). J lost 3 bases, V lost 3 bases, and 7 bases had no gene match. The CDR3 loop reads CSASGTSKSYEQYF. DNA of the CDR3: TGCAGTGCTAGTGGGACTAGTAAAAGCTACGAGCAGTACTTC.

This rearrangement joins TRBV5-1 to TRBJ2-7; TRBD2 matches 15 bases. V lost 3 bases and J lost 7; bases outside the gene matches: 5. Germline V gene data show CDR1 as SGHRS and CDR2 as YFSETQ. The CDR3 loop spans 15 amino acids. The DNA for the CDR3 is TGCGCCAGCAGCTGGGGACTAGCGGGGGGAGGTGAGCAGTACTTC. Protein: CASSWGLAGGGEQYF.

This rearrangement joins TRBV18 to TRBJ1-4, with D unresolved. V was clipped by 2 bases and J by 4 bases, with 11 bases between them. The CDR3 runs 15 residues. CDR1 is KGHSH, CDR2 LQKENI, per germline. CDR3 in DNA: TGTGCCAGCTCACCAGGATCCGGGGTTAATGAAAAACTGTTTTTT. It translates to CASSPGSGVNEKLFF. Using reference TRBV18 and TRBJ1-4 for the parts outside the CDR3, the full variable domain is NAGVMQNPRHLVRRRGQEARLRCSPMKGHSHVYWYRQLPEEGLKFMVYLQKENIIDESGMPKERFSAEFPKEGPSILRIQQVVRGDSAAYFCASSPGSGVNEKLFFGSGTQLSVL.

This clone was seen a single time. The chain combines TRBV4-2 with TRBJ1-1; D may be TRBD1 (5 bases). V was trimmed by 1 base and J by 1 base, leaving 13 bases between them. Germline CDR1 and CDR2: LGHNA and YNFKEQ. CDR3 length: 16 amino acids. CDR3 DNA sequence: TGTGCCAGCAGCCAAGTTGGGGCCAGAAGGAACACTGAAGCTTTCTTT. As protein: CASSQVGARRNTEAFF.

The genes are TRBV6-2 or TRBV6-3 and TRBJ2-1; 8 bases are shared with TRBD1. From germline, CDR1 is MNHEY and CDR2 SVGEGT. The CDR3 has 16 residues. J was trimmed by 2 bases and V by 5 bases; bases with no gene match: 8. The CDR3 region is CASSPRGLRTYNEQFF. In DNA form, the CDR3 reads TGTGCCAGCAGTCCCAGGGGGCTCCGCACCTACAATGAGCAGTTCTTC.

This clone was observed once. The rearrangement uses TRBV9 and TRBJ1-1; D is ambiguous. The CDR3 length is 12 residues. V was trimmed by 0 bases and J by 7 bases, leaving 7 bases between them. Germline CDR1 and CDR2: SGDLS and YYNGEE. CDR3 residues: CASSVGESEAFF. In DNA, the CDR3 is TGTGCCAGCAGCGTAGGGGAGAGTGAAGCTTTCTTT.

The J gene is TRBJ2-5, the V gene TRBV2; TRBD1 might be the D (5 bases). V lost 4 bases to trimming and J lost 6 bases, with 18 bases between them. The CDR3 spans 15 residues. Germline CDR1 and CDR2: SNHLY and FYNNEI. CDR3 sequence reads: CASSVATENPQTQYF. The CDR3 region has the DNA TGTGCCAGCAGTGTCGCGACAGAAAATCCCCAGACCCAGTACTTC. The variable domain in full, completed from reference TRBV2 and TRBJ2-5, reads EPEVTQTPSHQVTQMGQEVILRCVPISNHLYFYWYRQILGQKVEFLVSFYNNEISEKSEIFDDQFSVERPDGSNFTLKIRSTKLEDSAMYFCASSVATENPQTQYFGPGTRLLVL.

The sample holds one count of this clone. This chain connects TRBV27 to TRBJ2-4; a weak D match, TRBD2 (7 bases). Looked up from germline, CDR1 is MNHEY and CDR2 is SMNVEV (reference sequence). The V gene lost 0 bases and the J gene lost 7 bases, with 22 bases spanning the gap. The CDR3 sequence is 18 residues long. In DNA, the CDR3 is TGTGCCAGCAGTTTATCGAGTTCGGGGGGCGAGTGGGGTAACATTCAGTACTTC. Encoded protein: CASSLSSSGGEWGNIQYF.

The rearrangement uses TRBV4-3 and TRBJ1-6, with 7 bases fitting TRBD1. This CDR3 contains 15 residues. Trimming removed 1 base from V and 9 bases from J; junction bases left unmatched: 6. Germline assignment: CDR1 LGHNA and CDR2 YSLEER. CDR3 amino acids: CASSQVRQGGSPLHF. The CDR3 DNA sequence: TGCGCCAGCAGCCAAGTTCGGCAGGGGGGTTCACCCCTCCACTTT.

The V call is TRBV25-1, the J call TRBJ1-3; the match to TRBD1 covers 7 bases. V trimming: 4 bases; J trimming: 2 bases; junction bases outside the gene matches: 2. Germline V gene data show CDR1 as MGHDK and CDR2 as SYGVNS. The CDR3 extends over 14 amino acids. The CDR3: CASSATGAGNTIYF. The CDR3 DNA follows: TGTGCCAGCAGTGCAACAGGGGCTGGAAACACCATATATTTT.

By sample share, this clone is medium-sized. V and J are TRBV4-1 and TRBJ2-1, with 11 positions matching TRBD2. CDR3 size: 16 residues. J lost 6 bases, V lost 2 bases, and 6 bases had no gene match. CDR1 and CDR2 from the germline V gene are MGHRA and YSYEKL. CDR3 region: CASSQFSGGALNEQFF. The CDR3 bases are TGCGCCAGCAGCCAATTTAGCGGGGGGGCCCTCAATGAGCAGTTCTTC.

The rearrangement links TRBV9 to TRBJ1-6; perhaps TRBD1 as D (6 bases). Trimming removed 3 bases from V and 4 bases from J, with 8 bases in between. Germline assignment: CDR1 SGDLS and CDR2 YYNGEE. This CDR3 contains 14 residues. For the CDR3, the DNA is TGTGCCAGCAGCGCTGGACAGTATAATTCACCCCTCCACTTT. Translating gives CASSAGQYNSPLHF.

CDR3 protein: CASRGQGETQYF. CDR3 DNA sequence: TGTGCCAGCAGAGGACAGGGAGAGACCCAGTACTTC. The V call is TRBV9, the J call TRBJ2-5; 8 bases match TRBD1. CDR3 size: 12 residues. CDR1 is SGDLS and CDR2 is YYNGEE in the germline V gene. The ends lost 5 bases at V and 4 bases at J; junction bases unmatched: 1.

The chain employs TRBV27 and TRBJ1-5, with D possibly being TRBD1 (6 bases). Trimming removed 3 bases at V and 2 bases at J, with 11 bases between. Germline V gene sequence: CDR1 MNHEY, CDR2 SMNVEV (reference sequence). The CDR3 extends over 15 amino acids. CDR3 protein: CASSFGGAGNQPQHF. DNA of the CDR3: TGTGCCAGCAGTTTCGGGGGGGCAGGCAATCAGCCCCAGCATTTT.

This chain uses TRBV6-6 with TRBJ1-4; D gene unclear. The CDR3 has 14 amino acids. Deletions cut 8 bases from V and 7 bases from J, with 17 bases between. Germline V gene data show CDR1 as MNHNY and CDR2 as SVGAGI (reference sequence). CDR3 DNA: TGTGCCAGCGCCCAACTGGAGGCGGCTGAAAAACTGTTTTTT. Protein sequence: CASAQLEAAEKLFF.

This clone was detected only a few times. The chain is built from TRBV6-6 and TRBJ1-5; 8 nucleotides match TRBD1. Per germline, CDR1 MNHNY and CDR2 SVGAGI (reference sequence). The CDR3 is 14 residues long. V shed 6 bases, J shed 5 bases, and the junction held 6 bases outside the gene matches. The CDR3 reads CASSTSGGHQPQHF. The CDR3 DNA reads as TGTGCCAGCAGCACCTCAGGGGGCCATCAGCCCCAGCATTTT.

The CDR3 region has the DNA TGTGCCAGCAGCTCACACGACACGAACACTGAAGCTTTCTTT. Protein product: CASSSHDTNTEAFF. This chain connects TRBV9 to TRBJ1-1, with D unclear. The ends were cut back, 4 bases at V and 1 base at J, with 11 bases in the middle. The CDR3 is 14 amino acids. Germline V gene sequence: CDR1 SGDLS, CDR2 YYNGEE.

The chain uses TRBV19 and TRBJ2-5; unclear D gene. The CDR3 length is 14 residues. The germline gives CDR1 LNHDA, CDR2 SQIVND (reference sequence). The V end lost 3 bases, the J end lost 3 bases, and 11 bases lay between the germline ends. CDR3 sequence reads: CASSMGLAKETQYF. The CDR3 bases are TGTGCCAGTAGTATGGGCCTGGCAAAAGAGACCCAGTACTTC.

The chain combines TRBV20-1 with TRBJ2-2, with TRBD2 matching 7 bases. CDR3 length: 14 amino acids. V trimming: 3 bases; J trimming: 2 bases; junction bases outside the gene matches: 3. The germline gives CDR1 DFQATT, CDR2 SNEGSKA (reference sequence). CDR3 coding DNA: TGCAGTGCTAGTGGGGGGGAAAACACCGGGGAGCTGTTTTTT. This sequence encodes CSASGGENTGELFF.

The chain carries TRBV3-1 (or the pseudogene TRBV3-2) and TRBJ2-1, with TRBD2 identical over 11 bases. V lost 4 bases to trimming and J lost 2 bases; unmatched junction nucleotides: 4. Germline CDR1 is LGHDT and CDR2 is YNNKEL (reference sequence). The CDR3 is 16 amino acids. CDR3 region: CASSPGTSGTYNEQFF. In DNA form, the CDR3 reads TGTGCCAGCAGCCCCGGGACTAGCGGAACCTACAATGAGCAGTTCTTC.

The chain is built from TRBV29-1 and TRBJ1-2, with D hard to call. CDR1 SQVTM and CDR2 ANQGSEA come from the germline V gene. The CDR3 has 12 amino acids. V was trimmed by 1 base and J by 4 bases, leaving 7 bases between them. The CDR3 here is CSVEGSGYGYTF. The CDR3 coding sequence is TGCAGCGTTGAAGGGTCAGGCTATGGCTACACCTTC.

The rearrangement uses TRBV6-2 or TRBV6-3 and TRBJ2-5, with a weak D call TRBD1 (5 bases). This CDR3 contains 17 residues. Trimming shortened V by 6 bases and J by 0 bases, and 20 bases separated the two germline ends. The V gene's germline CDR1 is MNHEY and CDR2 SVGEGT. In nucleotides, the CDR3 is TGTGCCAGCAGCAATACCCCCCAAACAGGTTACCAAGAGACCCAGTACTTC. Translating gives CASSNTPQTGYQETQYF.

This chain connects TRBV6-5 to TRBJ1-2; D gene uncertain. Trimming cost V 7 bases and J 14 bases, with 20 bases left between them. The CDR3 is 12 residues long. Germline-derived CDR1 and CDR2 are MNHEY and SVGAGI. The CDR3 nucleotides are TGTGCCAGCATCGAAAGCCCCGGGAGAGGGACCTTC. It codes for CASIESPGRGTF.